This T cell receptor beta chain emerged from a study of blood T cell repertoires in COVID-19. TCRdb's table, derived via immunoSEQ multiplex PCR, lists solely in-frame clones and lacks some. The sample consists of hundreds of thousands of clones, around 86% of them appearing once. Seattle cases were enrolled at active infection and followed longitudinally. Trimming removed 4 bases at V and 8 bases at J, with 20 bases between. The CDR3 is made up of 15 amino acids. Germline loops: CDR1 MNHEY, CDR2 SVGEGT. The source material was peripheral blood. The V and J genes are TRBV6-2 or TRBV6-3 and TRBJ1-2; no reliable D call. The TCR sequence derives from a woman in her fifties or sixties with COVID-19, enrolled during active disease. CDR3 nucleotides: TGTGCCAGCAGTTCGATCGCCGTACCCCGGAGGGGCTACACCTTC. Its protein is CASSSIAVPRRGYTF.